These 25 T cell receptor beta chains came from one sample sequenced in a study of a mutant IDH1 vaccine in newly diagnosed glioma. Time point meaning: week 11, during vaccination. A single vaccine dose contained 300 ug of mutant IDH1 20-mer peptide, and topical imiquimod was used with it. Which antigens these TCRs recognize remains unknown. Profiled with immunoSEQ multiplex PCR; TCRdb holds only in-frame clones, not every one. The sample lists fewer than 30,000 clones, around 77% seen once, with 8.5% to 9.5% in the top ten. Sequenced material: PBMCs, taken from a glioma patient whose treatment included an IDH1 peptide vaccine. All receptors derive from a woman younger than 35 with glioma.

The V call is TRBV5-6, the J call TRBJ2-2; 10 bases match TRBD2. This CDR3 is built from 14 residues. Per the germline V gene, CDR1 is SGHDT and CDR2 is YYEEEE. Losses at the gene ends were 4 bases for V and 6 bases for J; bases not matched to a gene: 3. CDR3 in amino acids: CASSTAGGPGELFF. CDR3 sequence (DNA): TGTGCCAGCAGCACAGCGGGAGGGCCCGGGGAGCTGTTTTTT.

In DNA form, the CDR3 reads TGTGCCAGCAGTGGTGCGGGGGGGATGGAGACCCAGTACTTC. Its translation: CASSGAGGMETQYF. The gene calls are TRBV6-1 and TRBJ2-5; 9 bases agree with TRBD2. This CDR3 is built from 14 residues. Germline trimming cut 4 bases from V and 5 bases from J; bases unmatched to any gene: 5. In germline, CDR1 is MNHNS, CDR2 SASEGT.

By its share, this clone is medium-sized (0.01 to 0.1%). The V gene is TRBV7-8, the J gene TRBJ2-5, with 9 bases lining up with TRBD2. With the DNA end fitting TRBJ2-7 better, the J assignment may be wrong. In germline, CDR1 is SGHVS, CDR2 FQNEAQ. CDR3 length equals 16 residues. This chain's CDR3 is CASSHSRSSGTYEQYF. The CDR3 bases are TGTGCCAGCAGCCATAGTCGGTCTAGCGGGACCTACGAGCAGTACTTC.

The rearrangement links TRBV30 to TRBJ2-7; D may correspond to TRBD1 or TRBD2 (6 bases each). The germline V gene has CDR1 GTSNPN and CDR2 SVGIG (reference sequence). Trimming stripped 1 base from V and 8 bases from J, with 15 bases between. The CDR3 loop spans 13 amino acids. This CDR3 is CAWSGVTGAQQYF. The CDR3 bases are TGTGCCTGGAGTGGGGTCACGGGGGCTCAGCAGTACTTC. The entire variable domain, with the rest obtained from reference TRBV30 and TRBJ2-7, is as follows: SQTIHQWPATLVQPVGSPLSLECTVEGTSNPNLYWYRQAAGRGLQLLFYSVGIGQISSEVPQNLSASRPQDRQFILSSKKLLLSDSGFYLCAWSGVTGAQQYFGPGTRLTVT.

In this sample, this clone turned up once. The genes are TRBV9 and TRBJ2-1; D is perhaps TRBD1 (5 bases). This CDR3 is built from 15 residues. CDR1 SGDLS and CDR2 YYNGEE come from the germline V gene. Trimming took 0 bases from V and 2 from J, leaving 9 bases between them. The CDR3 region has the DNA TGTGCCAGCAGCGTAGGGCTGGACACCTACAATGAGCAGTTCTTC. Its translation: CASSVGLDTYNEQFF.

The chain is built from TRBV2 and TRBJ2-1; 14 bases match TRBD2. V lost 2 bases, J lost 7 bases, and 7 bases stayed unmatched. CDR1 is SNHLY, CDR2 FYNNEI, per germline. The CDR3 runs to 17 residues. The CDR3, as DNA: TGTGCCAGCAGTGAAAGTCCGGGACTAGCGGGAGAAAATGAGCAGTTCTTC. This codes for CASSESPGLAGENEQFF. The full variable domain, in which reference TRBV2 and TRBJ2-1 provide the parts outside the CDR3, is EPEVTQTPSHQVTQMGQEVILRCVPISNHLYFYWYRQILGQKVEFLVSFYNNEISEKSEIFDDQFSVERPDGSNFTLKIRSTKLEDSAMYFCASSESPGLAGENEQFFGPGTRLTVL.

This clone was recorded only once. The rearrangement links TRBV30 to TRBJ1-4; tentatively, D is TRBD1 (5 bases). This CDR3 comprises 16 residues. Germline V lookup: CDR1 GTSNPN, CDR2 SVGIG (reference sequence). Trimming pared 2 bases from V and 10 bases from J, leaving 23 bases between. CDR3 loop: CAWSQAGQPSLGKLFF. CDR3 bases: TGTGCCTGGAGTCAGGCGGGGCAGCCATCGCTCGGAAAACTGTTTTTT.

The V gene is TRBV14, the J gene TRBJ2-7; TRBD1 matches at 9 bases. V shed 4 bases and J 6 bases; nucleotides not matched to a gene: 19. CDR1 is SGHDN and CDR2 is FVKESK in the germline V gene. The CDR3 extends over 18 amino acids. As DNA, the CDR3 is TGTGCCAGCAGCCTGAGTCCCGGGACAGGGAATGATCCGGGCGAGCAGTACTTC. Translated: CASSLSPGTGNDPGEQYF.

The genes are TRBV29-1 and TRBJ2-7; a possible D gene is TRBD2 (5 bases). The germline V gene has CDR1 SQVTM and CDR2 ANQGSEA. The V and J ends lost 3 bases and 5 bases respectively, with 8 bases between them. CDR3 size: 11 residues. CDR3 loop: CSVDVRDEQYF. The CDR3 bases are TGCAGCGTTGACGTGCGGGACGAGCAGTACTTC.

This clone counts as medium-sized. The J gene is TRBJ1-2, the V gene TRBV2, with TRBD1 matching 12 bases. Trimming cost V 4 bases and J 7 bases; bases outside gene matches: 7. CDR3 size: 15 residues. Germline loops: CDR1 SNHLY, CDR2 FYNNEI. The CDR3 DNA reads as TGTGCCAGCAGTGGGCCGGGACAGGGGGCCTCTGGCTACACCTTC. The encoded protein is CASSGPGQGASGYTF.

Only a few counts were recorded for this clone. The CDR3 coding sequence is TGCGCCAGCAGCTTGGCCGGGACAGGGATCAATGAGCAGTTCTTC. Its translation: CASSLAGTGINEQFF. This chain links TRBV5-1 with TRBJ2-1; TRBD1 aligns across 9 bases. The CDR3 extends over 15 amino acids. Per germline, CDR1 SGHRS and CDR2 YFSETQ. Trimming cost V 0 bases and J 6 bases; bases outside gene matches: 4.

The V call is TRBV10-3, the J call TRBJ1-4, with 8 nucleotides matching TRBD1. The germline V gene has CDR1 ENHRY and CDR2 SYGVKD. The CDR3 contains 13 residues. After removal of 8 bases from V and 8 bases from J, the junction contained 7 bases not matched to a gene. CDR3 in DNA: TGTGCCATCGCGACAGGGGCTCGAGAAAAACTGTTTTTT. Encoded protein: CAIATGAREKLFF.

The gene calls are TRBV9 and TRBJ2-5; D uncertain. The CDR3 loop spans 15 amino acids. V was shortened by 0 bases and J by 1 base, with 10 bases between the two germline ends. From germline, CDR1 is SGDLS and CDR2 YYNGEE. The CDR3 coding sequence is TGTGCCAGCAGCGTAGGTTTGAGCTCCCAAGAGACCCAGTACTTC. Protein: CASSVGLSSQETQYF.

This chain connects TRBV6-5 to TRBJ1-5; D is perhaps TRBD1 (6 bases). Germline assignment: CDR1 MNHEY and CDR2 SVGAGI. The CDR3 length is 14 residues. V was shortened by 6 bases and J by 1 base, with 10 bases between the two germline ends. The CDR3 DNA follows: TGTGCCAGCAGCCGAGACAGGAGCAATCAGCCCCAGCATTTT. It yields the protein CASSRDRSNQPQHF.

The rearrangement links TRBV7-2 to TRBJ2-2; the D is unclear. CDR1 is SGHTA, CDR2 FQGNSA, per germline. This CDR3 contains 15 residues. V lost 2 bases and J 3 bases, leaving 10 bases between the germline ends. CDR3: CASSLIWPHTGELFF. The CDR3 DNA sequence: TGTGCCAGCAGCTTAATATGGCCCCACACCGGGGAGCTGTTTTTT.

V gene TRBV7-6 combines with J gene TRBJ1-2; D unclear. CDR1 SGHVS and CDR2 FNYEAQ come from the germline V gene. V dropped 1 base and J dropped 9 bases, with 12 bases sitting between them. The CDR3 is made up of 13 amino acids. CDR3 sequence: CASSLVTGGSYTF. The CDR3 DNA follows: TGTGCCAGCAGCTTAGTCACGGGTGGGAGCTACACCTTC.

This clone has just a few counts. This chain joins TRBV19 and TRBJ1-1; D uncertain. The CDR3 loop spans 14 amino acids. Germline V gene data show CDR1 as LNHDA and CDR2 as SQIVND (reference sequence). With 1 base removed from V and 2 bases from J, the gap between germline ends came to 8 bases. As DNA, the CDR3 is TGTGCCAGTAGTATAGGGGCAGGAAACACTGAAGCTTTCTTT. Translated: CASSIGAGNTEAFF.

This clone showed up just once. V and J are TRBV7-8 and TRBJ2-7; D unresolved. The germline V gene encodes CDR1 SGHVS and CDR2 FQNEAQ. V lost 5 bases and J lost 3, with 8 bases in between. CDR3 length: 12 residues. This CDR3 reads CASSLPDYEQYF. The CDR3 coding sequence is TGTGCCAGCAGCCTCCCCGACTACGAGCAGTACTTC.

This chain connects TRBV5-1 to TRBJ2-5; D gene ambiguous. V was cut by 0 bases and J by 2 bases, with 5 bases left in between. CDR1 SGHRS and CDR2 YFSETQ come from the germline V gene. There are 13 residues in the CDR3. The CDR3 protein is CASSLGSQETQYF. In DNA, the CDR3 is TGCGCCAGCAGCTTGGGGTCACAAGAGACCCAGTACTTC.

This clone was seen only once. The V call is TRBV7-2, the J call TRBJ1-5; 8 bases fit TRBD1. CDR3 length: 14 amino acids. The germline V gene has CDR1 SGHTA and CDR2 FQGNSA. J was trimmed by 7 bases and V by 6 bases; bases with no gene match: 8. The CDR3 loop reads CASSPTGGAQPQHF. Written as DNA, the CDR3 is TGTGCCAGCAGTCCAACAGGGGGTGCCCAGCCCCAGCATTTT.

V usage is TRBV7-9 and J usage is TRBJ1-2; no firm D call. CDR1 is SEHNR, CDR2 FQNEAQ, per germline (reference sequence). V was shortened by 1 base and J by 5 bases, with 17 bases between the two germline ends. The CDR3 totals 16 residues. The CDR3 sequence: CASSLGRVDLRYGYTF. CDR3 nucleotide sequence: TGTGCCAGCAGCTTAGGGAGGGTCGACTTGCGGTATGGCTACACCTTC.

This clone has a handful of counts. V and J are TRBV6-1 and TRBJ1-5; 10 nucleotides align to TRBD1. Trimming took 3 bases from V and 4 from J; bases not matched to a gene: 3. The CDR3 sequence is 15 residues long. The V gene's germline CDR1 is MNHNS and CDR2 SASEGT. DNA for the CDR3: TGTGCCAGCAGTGATCTGGGACAGGGGAATCAGCCCCAGCATTTT. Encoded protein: CASSDLGQGNQPQHF.

The CDR3 region has the DNA TGTGCCAGCAGCCATGCTTGGCCTTACACCGGGGAGCTGTTTTTT. It translates to CASSHAWPYTGELFF. The chain employs TRBV7-9 and TRBJ2-2, with D unresolved. V lost 5 bases and J lost 3, with 13 bases in between. Looked up from germline, CDR1 is SEHNR and CDR2 is FQNEAQ (reference sequence). The CDR3 runs 15 residues.

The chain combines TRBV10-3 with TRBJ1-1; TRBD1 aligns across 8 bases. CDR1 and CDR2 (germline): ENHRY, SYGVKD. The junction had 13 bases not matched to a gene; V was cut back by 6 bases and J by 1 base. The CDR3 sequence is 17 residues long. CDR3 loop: CAIRGQGKGRTNTEAFF. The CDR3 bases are TGTGCCATCAGAGGACAGGGAAAGGGGAGAACGAACACTGAAGCTTTCTTT.

The CDR3 protein is CASSVIGAAPRDSSLNYGYTF. DNA for the CDR3: TGTGCCAGCAGCGTAATTGGGGCTGCCCCCCGGGACAGTTCCCTTAACTATGGCTACACCTTC. The V gene is TRBV9, the J gene TRBJ1-2; 7 bases line up with TRBD1. The CDR3 is 21 amino acids. The germline V gene encodes CDR1 SGDLS and CDR2 YYNGEE. With V trimmed by 1 base and J by 1 base, 22 bases remained unmatched.